This TCR beta chain was captured in a study of cytomegalovirus exposure and HLA in healthy donors. This clone has only one observation. Its antigen is currently unknown. Study observations and caveats: A later analysis found most CMV-associated TCR beta chains apparently HLA-restricted. Presence/absence comparisons presumed near-even sequencing depth among donors.

The PCR ran on 60 Vbeta and 13 Jbeta primers. Clones were read by immunoSEQ multiplex PCR, and TCRdb kept only the in-frame ones, dropping some. The sample has 70,000 to 80,000 clones; roughly four fifths are singletons. This sequence was found in a man aged 18 to 30 in good health and CMV-seronegative. Sequenced input: PBMCs.

Here the CDR3 reads CATSRVGATNTEAFF. CDR3 DNA sequence: TGTGCCACCAGCAGAGTTGGAGCAACGAACACTGAAGCTTTCTTT. The rearrangement links TRBV15 to TRBJ1-1; D is unclear. Germline V gene data show CDR1 as LNHNV and CDR2 as YYDKDF (reference sequence). The CDR3 extends over 15 amino acids. The V end was cut by 1 base, the J end by 1 base, with 10 bases between.